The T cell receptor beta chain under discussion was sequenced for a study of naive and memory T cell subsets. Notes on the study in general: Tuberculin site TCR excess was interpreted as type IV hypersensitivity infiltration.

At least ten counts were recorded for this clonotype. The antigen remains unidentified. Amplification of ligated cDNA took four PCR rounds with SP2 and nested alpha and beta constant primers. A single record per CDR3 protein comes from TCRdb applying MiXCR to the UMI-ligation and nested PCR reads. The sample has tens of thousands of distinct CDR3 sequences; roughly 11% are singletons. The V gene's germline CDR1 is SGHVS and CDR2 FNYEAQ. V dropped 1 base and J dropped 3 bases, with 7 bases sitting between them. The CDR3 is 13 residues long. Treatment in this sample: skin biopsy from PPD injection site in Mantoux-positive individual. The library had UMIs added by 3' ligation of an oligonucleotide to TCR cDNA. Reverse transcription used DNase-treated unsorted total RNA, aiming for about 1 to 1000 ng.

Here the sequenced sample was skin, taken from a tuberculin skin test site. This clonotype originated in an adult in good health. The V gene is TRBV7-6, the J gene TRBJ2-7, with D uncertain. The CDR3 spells CASSLGEGYEQYF. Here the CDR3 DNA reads TGTGCCAGCAGCTTAGGCGAAGGCTACGAGCAGTACTTC.